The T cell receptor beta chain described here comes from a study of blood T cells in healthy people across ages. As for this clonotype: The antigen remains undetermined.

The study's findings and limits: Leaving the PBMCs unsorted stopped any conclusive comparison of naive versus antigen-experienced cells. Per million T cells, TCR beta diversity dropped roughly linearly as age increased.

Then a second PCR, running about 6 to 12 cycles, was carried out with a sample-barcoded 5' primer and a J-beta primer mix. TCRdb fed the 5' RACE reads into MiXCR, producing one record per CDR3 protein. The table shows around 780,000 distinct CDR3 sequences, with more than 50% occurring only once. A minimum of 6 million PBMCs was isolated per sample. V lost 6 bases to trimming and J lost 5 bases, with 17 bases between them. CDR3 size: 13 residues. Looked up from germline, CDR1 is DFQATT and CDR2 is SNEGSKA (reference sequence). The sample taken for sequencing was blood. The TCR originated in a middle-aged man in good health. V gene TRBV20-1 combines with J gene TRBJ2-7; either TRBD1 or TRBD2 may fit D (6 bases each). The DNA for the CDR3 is TGCAGTGCACCGCAAGGGGGGCGCGACGAGCAGTACTTC. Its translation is CSAPQGGRDEQYF.